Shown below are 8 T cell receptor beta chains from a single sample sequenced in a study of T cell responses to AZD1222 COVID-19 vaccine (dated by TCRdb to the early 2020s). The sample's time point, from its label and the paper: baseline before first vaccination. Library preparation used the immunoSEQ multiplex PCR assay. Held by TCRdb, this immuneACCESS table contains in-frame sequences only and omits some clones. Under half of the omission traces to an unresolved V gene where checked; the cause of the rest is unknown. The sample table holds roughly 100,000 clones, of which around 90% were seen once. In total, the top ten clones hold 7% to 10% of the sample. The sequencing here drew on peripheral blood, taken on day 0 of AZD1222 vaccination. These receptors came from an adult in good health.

The CDR3 sequence: CAFKSGDSYEQYF. For the CDR3, the DNA is TGTGCCTTTAAGAGCGGGGACTCCTACGAGCAGTACTTC. This rearrangement joins TRBV30 to TRBJ2-7; 7 bases fit TRBD2. V shed 7 bases, J shed 0 bases, and the junction held 6 bases outside the gene matches. The CDR3 runs 13 residues. In germline, CDR1 is GTSNPN, CDR2 SVGIG (reference sequence).

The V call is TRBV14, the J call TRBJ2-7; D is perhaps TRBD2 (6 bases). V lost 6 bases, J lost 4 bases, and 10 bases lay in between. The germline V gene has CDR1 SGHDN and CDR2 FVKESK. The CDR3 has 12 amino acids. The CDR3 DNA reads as TGTGCCAGCAGGCGGGACGGGTACGAGCAGTACTTC. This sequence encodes CASRRDGYEQYF. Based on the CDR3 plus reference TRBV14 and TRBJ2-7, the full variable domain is EAGVTQFPSHSVIEKGQTVTLRCDPISGHDNLYWYRRVMGKEIKFLLHFVKESKQDESGMPNNRFLAERTGGTYSTLKVQPAELEDSGVYFCASRRDGYEQYFGPGTRLTVT.

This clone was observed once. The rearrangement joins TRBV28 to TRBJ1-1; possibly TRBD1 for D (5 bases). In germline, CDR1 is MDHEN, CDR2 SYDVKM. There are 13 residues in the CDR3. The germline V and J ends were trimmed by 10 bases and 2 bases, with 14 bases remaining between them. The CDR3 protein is CATRLGGNTEAFF. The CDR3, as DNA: TGTGCCACACGCCTCGGGGGAAACACTGAAGCTTTCTTT.

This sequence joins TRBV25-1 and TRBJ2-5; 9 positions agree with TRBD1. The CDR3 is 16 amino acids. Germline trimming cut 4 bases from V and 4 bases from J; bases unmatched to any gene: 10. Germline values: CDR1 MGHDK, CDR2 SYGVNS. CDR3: CASSAGFGQGRETQYF. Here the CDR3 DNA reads TGTGCCAGCAGTGCAGGATTTGGACAGGGGAGAGAGACCCAGTACTTC.

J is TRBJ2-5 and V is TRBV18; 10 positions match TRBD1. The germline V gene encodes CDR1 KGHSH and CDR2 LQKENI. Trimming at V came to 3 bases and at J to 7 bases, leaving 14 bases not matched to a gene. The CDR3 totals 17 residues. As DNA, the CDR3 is TGTGCCAGCTCACCGTCAACCGGGACAGGGGAGATGCGGACCCAGTACTTC. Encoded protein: CASSPSTGTGEMRTQYF.

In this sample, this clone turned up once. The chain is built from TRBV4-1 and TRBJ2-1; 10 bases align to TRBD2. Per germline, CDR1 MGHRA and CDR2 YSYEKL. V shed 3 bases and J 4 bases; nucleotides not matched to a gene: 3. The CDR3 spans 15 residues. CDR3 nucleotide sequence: TGCGCCAGCAGCCATCCTAGCGGGGGATACAATGAGCAGTTCTTC. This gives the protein CASSHPSGGYNEQFF.

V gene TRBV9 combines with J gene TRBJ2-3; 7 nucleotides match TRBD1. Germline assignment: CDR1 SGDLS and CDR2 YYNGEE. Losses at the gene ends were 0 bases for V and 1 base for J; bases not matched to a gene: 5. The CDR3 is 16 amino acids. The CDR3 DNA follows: TGTGCCAGCAGCGTAGCTCCCGGGACAGGCACAGATACGCAGTATTTT. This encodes CASSVAPGTGTDTQYF.

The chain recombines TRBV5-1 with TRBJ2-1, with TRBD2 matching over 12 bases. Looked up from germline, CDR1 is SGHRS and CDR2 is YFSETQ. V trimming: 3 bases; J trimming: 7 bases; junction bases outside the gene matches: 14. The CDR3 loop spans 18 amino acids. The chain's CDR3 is CASSSRPSGGLAGNEQFF. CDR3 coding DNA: TGCGCCAGCAGCTCCAGGCCCTCGGGCGGACTAGCGGGAAATGAGCAGTTCTTC.